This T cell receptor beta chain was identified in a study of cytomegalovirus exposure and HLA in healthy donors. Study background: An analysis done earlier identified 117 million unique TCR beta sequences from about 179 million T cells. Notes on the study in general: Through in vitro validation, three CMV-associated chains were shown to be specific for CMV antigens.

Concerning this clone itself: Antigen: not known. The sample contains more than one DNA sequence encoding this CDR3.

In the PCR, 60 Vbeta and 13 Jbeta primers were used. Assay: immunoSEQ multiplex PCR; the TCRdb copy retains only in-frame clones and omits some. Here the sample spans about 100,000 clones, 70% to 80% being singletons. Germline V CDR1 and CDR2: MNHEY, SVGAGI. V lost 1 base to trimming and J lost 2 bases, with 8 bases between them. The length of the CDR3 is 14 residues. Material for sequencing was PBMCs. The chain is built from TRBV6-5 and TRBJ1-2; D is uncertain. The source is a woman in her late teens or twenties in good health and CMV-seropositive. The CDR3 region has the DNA TGTGCCAGCAGTTACTTTGGCGGAAACTATGGCTACACCTTC. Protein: CASSYFGGNYGYTF.